These 27 T cell receptor beta chains were sequenced from one sample in a study of CD4 T cells in relation to SARS-CoV-2 and coronaviruses. This table comes from immunoSEQ multiplex PCR, and its TCRdb copy is limited to in-frame clones, with some not included. This table holds 30,000 to 40,000 clones, under 85% found once. Their antigen targets remain unknown. The sequenced sample was memory CD4+ T cells from PBMCs, cultured in vitro. Receptor source: an adult with COVID-19.

The genes are TRBV28 and TRBJ1-5; TRBD1 might be the D (5 bases). Trimming left V 5 bases short and J 5 bases short, with 13 bases between. Per the germline V gene, CDR1 is MDHEN and CDR2 is SYDVKM. CDR3 length: 14 residues. CDR3 region: CASSPQVPDQPQHF. The CDR3 DNA sequence: TGTGCCAGCAGTCCACAGGTCCCCGATCAGCCCCAGCATTTT.

This chain links TRBV18 with TRBJ1-6; D call uncertain. The CDR3 contains 13 residues. Per germline, CDR1 KGHSH and CDR2 LQKENI. V was trimmed by 6 bases and J by 6 bases, leaving 9 bases between them. This CDR3 reads CASSFGPNSPLHF. The DNA for the CDR3 is TGTGCCAGCTCCTTCGGCCCTAATTCACCCCTCCACTTT.

This chain links TRBV2 with TRBJ2-5; D is uncertain. The CDR3 has 10 amino acids. In germline, CDR1 is SNHLY, CDR2 FYNNEI. Trimming stripped 3 bases from V and 7 bases from J, with 3 bases between. CDR3 coding DNA: TGTGCCAGCAGTGAGGTGACCCAGTACTTC. Translation: CASSEVTQYF.

The chain couples TRBV6-1 to TRBJ2-5; the D gene could be TRBD1 or TRBD2 (6 bases each). This CDR3 contains 15 residues. Per germline, CDR1 MNHNS and CDR2 SASEGT. The V gene lost 2 bases and the J gene lost 5 bases, with 15 bases spanning the gap. The CDR3 sequence is CASSEWSGAWETQYF. The CDR3 DNA is TGTGCCAGCAGTGAATGGTCGGGGGCGTGGGAGACCCAGTACTTC.

The chain couples TRBV2 to TRBJ2-7; perhaps TRBD1 as D (5 bases). V lost 2 bases and J lost 4, with 12 bases in between. Per germline, CDR1 SNHLY and CDR2 FYNNEI. This CDR3 is 14 amino acids long. DNA of the CDR3: TGTGCCAGCAGTGAAACTCTTACAGGTTACGAGCAGTACTTC. Translation gives CASSETLTGYEQYF.

This rearrangement joins TRBV10-3 to TRBJ1-4; 7 bases fit TRBD1. The junction had 6 bases not matched to a gene; V was cut back by 3 bases and J by 8 bases. The CDR3 is made up of 14 amino acids. CDR1 ENHRY and CDR2 SYGVKD come from the germline V gene. CDR3 in amino acids: CAISENRGEEKLFF. CDR3 in DNA: TGTGCCATCAGTGAAAACAGGGGCGAGGAAAAACTGTTTTTT.

V is TRBV4-1 and J is TRBJ1-1; D uncertain. Trimming removed 1 base from V and 1 base from J, with 13 bases in between. Germline V gene sequence: CDR1 MGHRA, CDR2 YSYEKL. This CDR3 comprises 16 residues. Here the CDR3 reads CASSQVVLAGNTEAFF. CDR3 coding DNA: TGCGCCAGCAGCCAAGTAGTTTTGGCAGGGAACACTGAAGCTTTCTTT.

The V call is TRBV7-2, the J call TRBJ2-7; D remains unclear. The CDR3 is 14 amino acids. Trimming took off 2 bases at V and 6 bases at J, with 14 bases between the two ends. The V gene's germline CDR1 is SGHTA and CDR2 FQGNSA. CDR3 amino acids: CASSLRVGHGEQYF. The CDR3 DNA is TGTGCCAGCAGCTTACGGGTGGGCCACGGCGAGCAGTACTTC.

The gene calls are TRBV5-1 and TRBJ2-7; 8 nucleotides match TRBD1. This CDR3 has 14 residues. Germline V CDR1 and CDR2: SGHRS, YFSETQ. Trimming removed 5 bases from V and 0 bases from J; junction bases left unmatched: 4. The CDR3 here is CASSSGQGSYEQYF. The CDR3 DNA reads TGCGCCAGCAGTTCCGGACAGGGCTCCTACGAGCAGTACTTC.

The chain uses TRBV7-3 and TRBJ2-3; 15 nucleotides match TRBD2. With 3 bases clipped from V and 5 bases from J, the junction kept 3 bases outside the gene matches. The CDR3 extends over 16 amino acids. Germline assignment: CDR1 SGHTA and CDR2 FQGTGA. The DNA for the CDR3 is TGTGCCAGCAGCTTGGGACTAGCGGGAGGAATAGATACGCAGTATTTT. Encoded protein: CASSLGLAGGIDTQYF.

The V gene is TRBV4-2, the J gene TRBJ2-5, with D perhaps TRBD2 (6 bases). CDR3 length equals 14 residues. V lost 4 bases and J lost 5, with 14 bases in between. Germline V gives CDR1 LGHNA, CDR2 YNFKEQ. The CDR3 is CASSPGGDQETQYF. The CDR3 DNA follows: TGTGCCAGCAGCCCCGGCGGGGATCAGGAGACCCAGTACTTC.

The chain links TRBV13 to TRBJ1-4; perhaps TRBD1 as D (5 bases). Deletions cut 0 bases from V and 12 bases from J, with 17 bases between. The CDR3 contains 15 residues. Looked up from germline, CDR1 is PRHDT and CDR2 is FYEKMQ (reference sequence). DNA of the CDR3: TGTGCCAGCAGCTTAGGGGAGGGGTGGTCTTCGGAACTGTTTTTT. The encoded protein is CASSLGEGWSSELFF.

This clone was recorded a few times. This chain uses TRBV7-9 with TRBJ2-1; unclear D gene. V was clipped by 5 bases and J by 5 bases, with 4 bases between them. Germline loops: CDR1 SEHNR, CDR2 FQNEAQ (reference sequence). The CDR3 covers 11 residues. The CDR3 DNA reads TGTGCCAGCAGCCGAAACAATGAGCAGTTCTTC. Translating it yields CASSRNNEQFF.

The J gene is TRBJ2-5, the V gene TRBV24-1, with D possibly matching TRBD1 (6 bases). The CDR3 extends over 16 amino acids. CDR1 and CDR2 (germline): KGHDR, SFDVKD. The V and J ends lost 4 bases and 4 bases respectively, with 18 bases between them. The CDR3: CATSEPGHGNGETQYF. The DNA of the CDR3 is TGTGCCACCAGTGAGCCGGGACACGGTAACGGAGAGACCCAGTACTTC.

This clone was seen a single time. The genes are TRBV14 and TRBJ2-7, with TRBD2 matching 7 bases. This CDR3 contains 14 residues. V lost 4 bases to trimming and J lost 2 bases; unmatched junction nucleotides: 5. Germline lookup yields CDR1 SGHDN and CDR2 FVKESK. CDR3 bases: TGTGCCAGCAGCCCAGGTCGGGGGGCCTACGAGCAGTACTTC. Translating gives CASSPGRGAYEQYF.

This chain connects TRBV9 to TRBJ2-1; no firm D call. The CDR3 consists of 16 residues. The germline CDR1 and CDR2 sequences are SGDLS and YYNGEE. The ends were cut back, 0 bases at V and 5 bases at J, with 15 bases in the middle. The CDR3 here is CASSVAAAVLDNEQFF. CDR3 DNA: TGTGCCAGCAGCGTAGCTGCGGCGGTTCTAGACAATGAGCAGTTCTTC.

About this clone itself: Relative to the germline gene, one junction end is altered; a read error may explain this. The CDR3, as DNA: TGTGCCAGTTCACGCCATGCCGGGACAGGGGGCAATGAGCAGTTCTTC. Protein product: CASSRHAGTGGNEQFF. The rearrangement joins TRBV18 to TRBJ2-1, with 11 nucleotides matching TRBD1. The germline gives CDR1 KGHSH, CDR2 LQKENI. The CDR3 covers 16 residues.

The chain carries TRBV7-2 and TRBJ1-1, with a weak D call TRBD1 (6 bases). CDR3 length: 13 residues. CDR1 and CDR2 from the germline V gene are SGHTA and FQGNSA. V dropped 3 bases and J dropped 5 bases, with 10 bases sitting between them. DNA for the CDR3: TGTGCCAGCAGCTTGAACAGGGAAACTGAAGCTTTCTTT. Its translation is CASSLNRETEAFF.

This clone was counted once. This chain links TRBV25-1 with TRBJ2-1; D tentatively reads TRBD1 or TRBD2 (7 bases each). CDR1 and CDR2 from the germline V gene are MGHDK and SYGVNS. This CDR3 is built from 16 residues. Trimming left V 6 bases short and J 6 bases short, with 21 bases between. CDR3 amino acids: CASSPQVTGRGNEQFF. In nucleotides, the CDR3 is TGTGCCAGCAGCCCCCAGGTGACAGGGAGGGGCAATGAGCAGTTCTTC.

The chain is built from TRBV29-1 and TRBJ1-1, with D hard to call. CDR1 is SQVTM and CDR2 is ANQGSEA in the germline V gene. Trimming shortened V by 4 bases and J by 5 bases, and 17 bases separated the two germline ends. This CDR3 comprises 14 residues. The CDR3 protein is CSVGVGPGVTEAFF. CDR3 coding DNA: TGCAGCGTTGGGGTTGGGCCCGGAGTGACTGAAGCTTTCTTT.

V and J are TRBV11-2 and TRBJ2-7; no firm D call. In germline, CDR1 is SGHAT, CDR2 FQNNGV. The ends were cut back, 3 bases at V and 1 base at J, with 7 bases in the middle. The CDR3 extends over 13 amino acids. In nucleotides, the CDR3 is TGTGCCAGCAGCTTCCGGGTGTCCTACGAGCAGTACTTC. Its translation: CASSFRVSYEQYF.

V and J are TRBV30 and TRBJ1-5; D unclear. The germline V gene has CDR1 GTSNPN and CDR2 SVGIG (reference sequence). Trimming took off 1 base at V and 6 bases at J, with 10 bases between the two ends. The CDR3 loop spans 13 amino acids. The DNA of the CDR3 is TGTGCCTGGAGTGGAGGTCGGAGTCAGCCCCAGCATTTT. Protein sequence: CAWSGGRSQPQHF.

The chain joins TRBV19 to TRBJ2-4; 9 bases match TRBD1. Germline CDR1 and CDR2: LNHDA and SQIVND (reference sequence). The CDR3 is 17 amino acids. The V segment lost 6 bases and the J segment 1 base; nucleotides outside the gene matches: 10. The CDR3 loop is CASSAGQGFAAKNIQYF. In DNA, the CDR3 is TGTGCCAGTAGCGCGGGACAGGGATTTGCGGCCAAAAACATTCAGTACTTC.

The CDR3: CASTSSGRADTQYF. The DNA of the CDR3 is TGTGCCAGCACCTCTAGCGGGAGAGCAGATACGCAGTATTTT. The chain employs TRBV25-1 and TRBJ2-3, with 10 nucleotides matching TRBD2. J was trimmed by 4 bases and V by 7 bases; bases with no gene match: 5. CDR3 size: 14 residues. Germline values: CDR1 MGHDK, CDR2 SYGVNS.

This rearrangement joins TRBV7-9 to TRBJ2-3; D unclear. The CDR3 has 11 residues. V lost 6 bases, J lost 1 base, and 2 bases lay in between. Germline V gene sequence: CDR1 SEHNR, CDR2 FQNEAQ (reference sequence). This CDR3 reads CASRRTDTQYF. CDR3 DNA: TGTGCCAGCAGACGCACAGATACGCAGTATTTT. Variable domain in full (rest from reference TRBV7-9 and TRBJ2-3): DTGVSQNPRHKITKRGQNVTFRCDPISEHNRLYWYRQTLGQGPEFLTYFQNEAQLEKSRLLSDRFSAERPKGSFSTLEIQRTEQGDSAMYLCASRRTDTQYFGPGTRLTVL.

The genes are TRBV15 and TRBJ1-2; D unclear. V was shortened by 1 base and J by 2 bases, with 14 bases between the two germline ends. Per germline, CDR1 LNHNV and CDR2 YYDKDF (reference sequence). This CDR3 has 16 amino acids. CDR3 in amino acids: CATSRGRQVPNYGYTF. The CDR3 DNA is TGTGCCACCAGCAGAGGGAGGCAGGTCCCGAACTATGGCTACACCTTC.

The chain has TRBV6-1 and TRBJ2-1; perhaps D is TRBD1 or TRBD2 (5 bases each). Per the germline V gene, CDR1 is MNHNS and CDR2 is SASEGT. The CDR3 consists of 17 residues. Deletions cut 0 bases from V and 6 bases from J, with 18 bases between. The CDR3 loop reads CASSEALGPLGVNEQFF. The CDR3 nucleotides are TGTGCCAGCAGTGAAGCGCTTGGACCTCTGGGGGTCAATGAGCAGTTCTTC.